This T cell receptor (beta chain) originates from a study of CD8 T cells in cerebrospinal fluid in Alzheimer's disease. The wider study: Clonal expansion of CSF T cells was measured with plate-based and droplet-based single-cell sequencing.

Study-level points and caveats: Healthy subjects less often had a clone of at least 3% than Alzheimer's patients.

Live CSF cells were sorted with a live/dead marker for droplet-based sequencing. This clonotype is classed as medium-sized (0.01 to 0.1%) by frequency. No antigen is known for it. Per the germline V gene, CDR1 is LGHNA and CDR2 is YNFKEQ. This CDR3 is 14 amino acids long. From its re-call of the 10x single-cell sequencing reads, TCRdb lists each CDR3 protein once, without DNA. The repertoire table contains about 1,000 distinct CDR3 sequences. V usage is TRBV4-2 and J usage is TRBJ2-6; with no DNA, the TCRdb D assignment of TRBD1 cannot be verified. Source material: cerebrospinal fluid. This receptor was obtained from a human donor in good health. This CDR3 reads CASRGDSGANVLTF.